This T cell receptor (beta chain) was recovered during a study of identical twins. Unique molecular identifiers were present on cDNA, and template switching added a universal primer site. From the 5' RACE reads, TCRdb called clonotypes with MiXCR, one entry per CDR3 protein. The sample contains hundreds of thousands of distinct CDR3 sequences, 9% to 15% of which appear only once. The CDR3 is 14 amino acids. V lost 2 bases, J lost 0 bases, and 11 bases lay in between. CDR1 is DFQATT and CDR2 is SNEGSKA in the germline V gene (reference sequence). Concerning this clonotype: Its antigen is not known.

The study's findings and limits: Within twin pairs, the out-of-frame alpha sequences they shared showed excess low generation probability.

The same sample was also used in a study of yellow fever vaccine responses in identical twins.

Sequences were obtained from PBMCs. The TCR sequence derives from a woman aged 18 to 35 in good health. The V call is TRBV20-1, the J call TRBJ2-7; a possible D gene is TRBD1 (5 bases). The CDR3: CSARRGVSSYEQYV. CDR3 bases: TGCAGTGCTAGAAGGGGCGTCAGCTCCTACGAGCAGTACGTC.